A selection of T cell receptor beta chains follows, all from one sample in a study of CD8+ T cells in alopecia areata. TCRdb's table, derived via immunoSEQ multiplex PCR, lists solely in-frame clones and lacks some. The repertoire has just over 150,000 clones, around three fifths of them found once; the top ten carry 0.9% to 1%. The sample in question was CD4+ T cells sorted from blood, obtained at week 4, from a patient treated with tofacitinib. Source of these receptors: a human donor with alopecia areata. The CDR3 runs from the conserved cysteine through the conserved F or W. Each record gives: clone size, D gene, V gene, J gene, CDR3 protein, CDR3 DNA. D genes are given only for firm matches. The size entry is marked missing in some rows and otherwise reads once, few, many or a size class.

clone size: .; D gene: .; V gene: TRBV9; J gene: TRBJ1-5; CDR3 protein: CASSEAGNNQPQHF; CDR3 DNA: TGTGCCAGCAGCGAGGCAGGGAACAATCAGCCCCAGCATTTT
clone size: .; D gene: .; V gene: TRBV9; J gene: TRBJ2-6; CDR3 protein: CASSVGPGGLSGANVLTF; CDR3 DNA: TGTGCCAGCAGCGTAGGTCCAGGGGGGCTCTCTGGGGCCAACGTCCTGACTTTC
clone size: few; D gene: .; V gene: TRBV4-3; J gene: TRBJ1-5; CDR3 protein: CASSQGAGSNQPQHF; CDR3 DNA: TGCGCCAGCAGCCAAGGGGCGGGTAGCAATCAGCCCCAGCATTTT
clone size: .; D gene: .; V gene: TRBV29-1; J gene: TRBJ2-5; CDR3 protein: CSVGAIQETQYF; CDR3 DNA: TGCAGCGTGGGGGCGATTCAAGAGACCCAGTACTTC
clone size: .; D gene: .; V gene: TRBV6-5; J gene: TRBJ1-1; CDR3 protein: CASSYRGVNTEAFF; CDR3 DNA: TGTGCCAGCAGTTACAGGGGGGTCAACACTGAAGCTTTCTTT
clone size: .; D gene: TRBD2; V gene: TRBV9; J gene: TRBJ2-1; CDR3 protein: CASSVESGGDNEQFF; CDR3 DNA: TGTGCCAGCAGCGTAGAAAGCGGGGGAGACAATGAGCAGTTCTTC
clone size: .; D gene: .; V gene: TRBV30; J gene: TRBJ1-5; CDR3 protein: CAWSVRGVPNQPQHF; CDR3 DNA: TGTGCCTGGAGTGTACGAGGAGTACCGAATCAGCCCCAGCATTTT
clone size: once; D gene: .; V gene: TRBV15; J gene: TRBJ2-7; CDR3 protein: CANTTGDYEQYF; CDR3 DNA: TGTGCCAATACGACTGGGGACTACGAGCAGTACTTC
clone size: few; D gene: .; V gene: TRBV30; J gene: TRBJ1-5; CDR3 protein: CAWKAWDSNQPQHF; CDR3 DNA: TGTGCCTGGAAGGCTTGGGATAGCAATCAGCCCCAGCATTTT
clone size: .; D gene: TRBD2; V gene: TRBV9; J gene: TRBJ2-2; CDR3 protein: CASNHVGGGPSGELFF; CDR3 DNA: TGTGCCAGCAACCATGTGGGCGGGGGTCCCTCCGGGGAGCTGTTTTTT
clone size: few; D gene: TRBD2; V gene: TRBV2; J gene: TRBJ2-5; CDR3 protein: CASEVRTSGVETQYF; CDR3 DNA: TGTGCCAGCGAAGTCCGGACTAGCGGTGTAGAGACCCAGTACTTC
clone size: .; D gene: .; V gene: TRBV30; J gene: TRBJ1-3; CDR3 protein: CAWSRAGSYGNTIYF; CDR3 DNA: TGTGCCTGGAGTAGGGCAGGAAGCTATGGAAACACCATATATTTT
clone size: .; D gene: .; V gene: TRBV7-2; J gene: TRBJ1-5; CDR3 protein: CASSFSGLSNQPQHF; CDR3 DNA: TGTGCCAGCAGCTTCTCGGGGCTAAGTAATCAGCCCCAGCATTTT
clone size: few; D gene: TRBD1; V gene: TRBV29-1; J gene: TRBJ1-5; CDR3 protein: CSVGQGSNQPQHF; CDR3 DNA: TGCAGCGTTGGACAGGGTAGCAATCAGCCCCAGCATTTT
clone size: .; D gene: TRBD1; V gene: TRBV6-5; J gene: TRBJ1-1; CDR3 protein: CASRRQGAPVTEAFF; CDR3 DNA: TGTGCCAGCAGAAGACAGGGCGCTCCCGTCACTGAAGCTTTCTTT
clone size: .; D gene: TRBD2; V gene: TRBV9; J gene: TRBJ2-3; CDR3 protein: CASSLGLVSTDTQYF; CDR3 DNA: TGTGCCAGCAGCTTAGGACTAGTTAGCACAGATACGCAGTATTTT
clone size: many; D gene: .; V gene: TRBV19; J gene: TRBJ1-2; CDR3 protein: CASSIRSASGYTF; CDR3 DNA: TGTGCCAGTAGTATTAGGAGCGCTTCGGGCTACACCTTC
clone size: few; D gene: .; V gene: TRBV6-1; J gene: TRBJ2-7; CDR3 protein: CASSDSQGYEQYF; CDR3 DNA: TGTGCCAGCAGTGATTCCCAGGGGTACGAGCAGTACTTC
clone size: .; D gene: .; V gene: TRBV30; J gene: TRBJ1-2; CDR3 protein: CAWRGDNHGYTF; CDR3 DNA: TGTGCCTGGAGGGGGGACAACCATGGCTACACCTTC
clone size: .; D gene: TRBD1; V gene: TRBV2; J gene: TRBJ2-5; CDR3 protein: CASSEDRALGETQYF; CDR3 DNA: TGTGCCAGCAGTGAGGACAGGGCATTGGGAGAGACCCAGTACTTC
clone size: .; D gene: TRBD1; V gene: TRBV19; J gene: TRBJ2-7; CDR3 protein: CASSIAGQGSYEQYF; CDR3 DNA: TGTGCCAGTAGTATCGCGGGACAGGGGTCCTACGAGCAGTACTTC
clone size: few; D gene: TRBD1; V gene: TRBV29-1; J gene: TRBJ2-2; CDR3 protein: CSPDRGSTGELFF; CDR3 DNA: TGCAGCCCGGACAGGGGCAGCACCGGGGAGCTGTTTTTT
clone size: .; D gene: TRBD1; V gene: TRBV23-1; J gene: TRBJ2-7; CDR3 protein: CASRGQGAGYEQYF; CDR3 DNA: TGCGCCAGCCGCGGACAGGGGGCGGGCTACGAGCAGTACTTC
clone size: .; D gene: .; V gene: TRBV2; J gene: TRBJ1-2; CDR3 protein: CASSKPGDYGYTF; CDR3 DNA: TGTGCCAGCAGTAAGCCGGGGGACTATGGCTACACCTTC
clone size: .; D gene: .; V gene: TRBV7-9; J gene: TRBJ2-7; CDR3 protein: CASSLGDSYEQYF; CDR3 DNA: TGTGCCAGCAGCTTAGGCGACTCGTACGAGCAGTACTTC
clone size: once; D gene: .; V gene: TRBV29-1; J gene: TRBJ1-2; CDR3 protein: CSVHQGSYGYTF; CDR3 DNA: TGCAGCGTTCATCAGGGGAGCTATGGCTACACCTTC
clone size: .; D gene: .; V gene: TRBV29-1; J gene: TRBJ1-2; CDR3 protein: CSVEFSGYGYGYTF; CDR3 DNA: TGCAGCGTTGAATTTTCCGGGTATGGCTATGGCTACACCTTC
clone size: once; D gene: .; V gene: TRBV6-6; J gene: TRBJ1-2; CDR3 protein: CASSRGLLYGYTF; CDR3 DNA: TGTGCCAGCAGCCGCGGACTGCTCTATGGCTACACCTTC
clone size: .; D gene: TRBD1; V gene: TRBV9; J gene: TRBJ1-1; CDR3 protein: CASSNMQGAAEAFF; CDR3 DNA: TGTGCCAGCAGCAACATGCAGGGGGCGGCTGAAGCTTTCTTT
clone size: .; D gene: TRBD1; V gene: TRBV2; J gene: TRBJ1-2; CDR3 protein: CASREDRTPYGYTF; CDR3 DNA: TGTGCCAGCAGGGAGGACAGGACGCCTTACGGCTACACCTTC
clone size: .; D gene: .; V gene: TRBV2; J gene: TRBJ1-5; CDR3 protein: CASSARPKPQPQHF; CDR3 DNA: TGTGCCAGCAGTGCTCGCCCAAAGCCTCAGCCCCAGCATTTT
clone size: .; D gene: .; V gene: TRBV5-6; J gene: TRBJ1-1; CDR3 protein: CASSLVGRENTEAFF; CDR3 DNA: TGTGCCAGCAGCTTGGTGGGTCGCGAGAACACTGAAGCTTTCTTT
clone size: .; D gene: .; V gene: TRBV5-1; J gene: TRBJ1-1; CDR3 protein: CASSLGTAHTEAFF; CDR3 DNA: TGCGCCAGCAGCTTGGGGACAGCACACACTGAAGCTTTCTTT
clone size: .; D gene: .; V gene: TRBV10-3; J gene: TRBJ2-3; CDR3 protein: CAIRSGQDTDTQYF; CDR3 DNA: TGTGCCATCAGGTCAGGGCAGGACACAGATACGCAGTATTTT
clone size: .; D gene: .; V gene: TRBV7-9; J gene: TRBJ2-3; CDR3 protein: CASSLGVERATDTQYF; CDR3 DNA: TGTGCCAGCAGCTTGGGTGTGGAGCGGGCCACAGATACGCAGTATTTT
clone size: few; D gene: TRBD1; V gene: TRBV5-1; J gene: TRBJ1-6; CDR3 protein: CASSLDGTGGNSPLHF; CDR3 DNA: TGCGCCAGCAGCTTGGATGGGACAGGGGGTAATTCACCCCTCCACTTT
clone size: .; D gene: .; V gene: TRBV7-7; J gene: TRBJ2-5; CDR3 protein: CASSSDVRETQYF; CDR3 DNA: TGTGCTAGCAGTTCCGACGTAAGGGAGACCCAGTACTTC
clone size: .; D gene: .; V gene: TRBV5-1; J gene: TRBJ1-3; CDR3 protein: CASSLAGGGTGNTIYF; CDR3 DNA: TGCGCCAGCAGCTTGGCCGGCGGCGGAACTGGAAACACCATATATTTT
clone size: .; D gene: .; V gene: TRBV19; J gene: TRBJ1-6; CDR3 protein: CASSIWQGNSPLHF; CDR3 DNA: TGTGCCAGTAGTATCTGGCAGGGGAATTCACCCCTCCACTTT
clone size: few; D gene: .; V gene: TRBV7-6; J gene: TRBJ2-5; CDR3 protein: CASSLDQGETQYF; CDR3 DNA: TGTGCCAGCAGCTTGGATCAGGGGGAGACCCAGTACTTC
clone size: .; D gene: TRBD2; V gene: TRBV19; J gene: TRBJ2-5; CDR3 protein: CASSILAGGMETQYF; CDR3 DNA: TGTGCCAGTAGTATTCTAGCGGGGGGCATGGAGACCCAGTACTTC
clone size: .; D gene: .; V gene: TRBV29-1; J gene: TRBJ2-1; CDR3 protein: CSAGAKEQFF; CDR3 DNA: TGCAGCGCCGGCGCAAAGGAGCAGTTCTTC
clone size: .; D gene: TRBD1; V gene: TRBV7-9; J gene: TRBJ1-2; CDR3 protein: CASSPQQGVHYGYTF; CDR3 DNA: TGTGCCAGCAGCCCCCAGCAGGGGGTCCACTATGGCTACACCTTC
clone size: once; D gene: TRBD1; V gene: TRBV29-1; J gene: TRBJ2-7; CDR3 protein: CSASGTVSYEQYF; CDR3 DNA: TGCAGCGCCTCCGGGACAGTATCCTACGAGCAGTACTTC
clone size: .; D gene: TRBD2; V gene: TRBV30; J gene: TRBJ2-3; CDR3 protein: CAWRLAGADTQYF; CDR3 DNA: TGTGCCTGGAGACTAGCGGGGGCAGATACGCAGTATTTT
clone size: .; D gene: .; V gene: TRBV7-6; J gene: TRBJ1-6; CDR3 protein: CASSLATGSYNSPLHF; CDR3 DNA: TGTGCCAGCAGCTTAGCGACAGGTTCCTATAATTCACCCCTCCACTTT
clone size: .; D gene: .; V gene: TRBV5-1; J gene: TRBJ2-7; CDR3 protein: CASSWGTGSYEQYF; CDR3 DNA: TGCGCCAGCAGCTGGGGGACGGGGTCCTACGAGCAGTACTTC
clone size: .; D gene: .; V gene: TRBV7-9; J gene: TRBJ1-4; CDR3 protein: CASSVVGGREKLFF; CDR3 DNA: TGTGCCAGCAGCGTGGTTGGGGGTCGAGAAAAACTGTTTTTT
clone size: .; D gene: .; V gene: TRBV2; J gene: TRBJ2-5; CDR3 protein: CASSATVKETQYF; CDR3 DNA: TGTGCCAGCAGTGCGACTGTAAAAGAGACCCAGTACTTC
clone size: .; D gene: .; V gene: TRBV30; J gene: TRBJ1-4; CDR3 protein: CAWSVRGRIEKLFF; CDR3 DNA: TGTGCCTGGAGTGTCAGGGGCCGGATTGAAAAACTGTTTTTT
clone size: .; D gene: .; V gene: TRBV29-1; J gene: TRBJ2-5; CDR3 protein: CSVERQQETQYF; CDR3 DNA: TGCAGCGTTGAAAGACAGCAAGAGACCCAGTACTTC